Shown below are 20 T cell receptor beta chains from a single sample sequenced in a study of human T cells and chemical hapten exposure. TCRdb processed the RACE reads anew with MiXCR; each CDR3 protein has one entry. The data contain a few hundred thousand distinct CDR3 sequences, about 5% of them singletons. Time point meaning: pre-sensitization, week 0. The treatment here: therapeutic diphenylcyclopropenone sensitization with weekly scalp DPC. This material consisted of whole blood, taken in connection with sensitization to the hapten diphenylcyclopropenone (DPC). The source is a woman between 18 and 29 years old with alopecia areata. Some clones in this sample may be carry-over from other donors' samples.

A few counts support this clonotype. V and J are TRBV11-3 and TRBJ1-1; D not certain. The CDR3 extends over 13 amino acids. CDR1 is SGHNT, CDR2 YENEEA, per germline. V was pared by 1 base and J by 7 bases, with 10 bases between. The CDR3 nucleotides read TGTGCCAGCAGCTTAGTGAAAGGTGGTGAAGCTTTCTTT. Protein product: CASSLVKGGEAFF.

This clonotype showed up many times. V gene TRBV25-1 combines with J gene TRBJ2-6; 10 bases agree with TRBD1. V shed 6 bases and J 3 bases; nucleotides not matched to a gene: 8. This CDR3 spans 17 amino acids. CDR1 is MGHDK, CDR2 SYGVNS, per germline. The CDR3 sequence is CASSARDRGFGANVLTF. The CDR3, as DNA: TGTGCCAGCAGCGCCCGGGACAGGGGTTTTGGGGCCAACGTCCTGACTTTC.

This clonotype turned up a few times. V is TRBV7-9 and J is TRBJ1-4, with D hard to call. The CDR3 is 14 amino acids. V lost 3 bases to trimming and J lost 8 bases, with 13 bases between them. CDR1 and CDR2 (germline): SEHNR, FQNEAQ (reference sequence). The CDR3 DNA follows: TGTGCCAGCAGCTTGGAAAGGGAGGGAGAAAAACTGTTTTTT. This translates into CASSLEREGEKLFF.

J is TRBJ1-5 and V is TRBV12-3 or TRBV12-4; no definite D call. This CDR3 region has 14 residues. V was clipped by 0 bases and J by 6 bases, with 9 bases between them. The CDR3 region has the DNA TGTGCCAGCAGTTTAGCCCAGATAAGTCAGCCCCAGCATTTT. Protein product: CASSLAQISQPQHF.

The V gene is TRBV12-3 or TRBV12-4, the J gene TRBJ2-1; 9 bases fit TRBD2. The junction had 10 bases not matched to a gene; V was cut back by 6 bases and J by 7 bases. This CDR3 contains 15 residues. CDR3 in DNA: TGTGCCAGCAGGCCGGGACTAGCAGCCACAAATGAGCAGTTCTTC. Its protein is CASRPGLAATNEQFF.

This clonotype was recorded a few times. The genes are TRBV18 and TRBJ2-6; D gene uncertain. CDR3 length equals 15 residues. V gave up 0 bases and J gave up 4 bases, with 7 bases separating them. The germline gives CDR1 KGHSH, CDR2 LQKENI. In DNA form, the CDR3 reads TGTGCCAGCTCACCACCGGCGTTCGGGGCCAACGTCCTGACTTTC. Translated, it gives CASSPPAFGANVLTF.

The chain couples TRBV9 to TRBJ2-7; TRBD2 is a possible D gene (6 bases). Germline assignment: CDR1 SGDLS and CDR2 YYNGEE. There are 15 residues in the CDR3. The germline V and J ends were trimmed by 4 bases and 3 bases, with 17 bases remaining between them. The CDR3 DNA sequence: TGTGCCAGCAGCCCCGGGACGGGAGTAAGCTACGAGCAGTACTTC. Its protein is CASSPGTGVSYEQYF.

This chain joins TRBV6-6 and TRBJ2-3; tentatively, D is TRBD1 or TRBD2 (5 bases each). This CDR3 contains 15 residues. Trimming pared 2 bases from V and 2 bases from J, leaving 11 bases between. Per germline, CDR1 MNHNY and CDR2 SVGAGI (reference sequence). As DNA, the CDR3 is TGTGCCAGCAGTTACAGAGGGGTGAACACAGATACGCAGTATTTT. Protein sequence: CASSYRGVNTDTQYF.

This clonotype appeared many times. The gene calls are TRBV20-1 and TRBJ1-5; 8 bases fit TRBD1. There are 14 residues in the CDR3. Trimming at V came to 7 bases and at J to 4 bases, leaving 9 bases not matched to a gene. Germline V gene lookup returns CDR1 DFQATT and CDR2 SNEGSKA (reference sequence). In DNA form, the CDR3 reads TGCAGTGTGTCGACAGGGGCGTTGAATCAGCCCCAGCATTTT. Translating it yields CSVSTGALNQPQHF.

This chain links TRBV2 with TRBJ2-1, with D perhaps matching TRBD2 (6 bases). Germline values: CDR1 SNHLY, CDR2 FYNNEI. V was shortened by 5 bases and J by 9 bases, with 11 bases between the two germline ends. The CDR3 has 12 residues. The CDR3 bases are TGTGCCAGCAGTCGGATGGGGGGTGAGCAGTTCTTC. It is translated as CASSRMGGEQFF.

This clonotype showed up many times. The chain carries TRBV3-1 and TRBJ2-1; D unresolved. From germline, CDR1 is LGHDT and CDR2 YNNKEL (reference sequence). V was pared by 4 bases and J by 7 bases, with 8 bases between. This CDR3 comprises 12 residues. CDR3 residues: CASSPRWNEQFF. DNA for the CDR3: TGTGCCAGCAGCCCTCGATGGAATGAGCAGTTCTTC.

In DNA, the CDR3 is TGTGCCAGCAGCCGGGACAGGGGGCTGAACACTGAAGCTTTCTTT. It codes for CASSRDRGLNTEAFF. The V call is TRBV2, the J call TRBJ1-1, with TRBD1 matching over 12 bases. This CDR3 is built from 15 residues. V shed 6 bases, J shed 0 bases, and the junction held 2 bases outside the gene matches. Germline V gives CDR1 SNHLY, CDR2 FYNNEI.

This clonotype was recorded a few times. The chain employs TRBV12-3 or TRBV12-4 and TRBJ1-4; no firm D call. The CDR3 is 13 residues long. The ends were cut back, 4 bases at V and 4 bases at J, with 7 bases in the middle. The CDR3 region has the DNA TGTGCCAGCAGTTCCCCCGTTAATGAAAAACTGTTTTTT. It encodes CASSSPVNEKLFF.

In this sample, this clonotype turned up many times. The CDR3 protein is CASSFSRGTGQETQYF. CDR3 sequence (DNA): TGTGCCAGCAGTTTTTCGCGAGGGACAGGCCAAGAGACCCAGTACTTC. The J gene is TRBJ2-5, the V gene TRBV6-6, with 8 nucleotides matching TRBD1. Germline CDR1 MNHNY, CDR2 SVGAGI (reference sequence). Trimming removed 4 bases from V and 1 base from J; junction bases left unmatched: 8. The CDR3 totals 16 residues.

This clonotype has at least ten counts. The chain is built from TRBV6-5 and TRBJ2-7, with 9 bases matching TRBD1. The V gene end was trimmed by 6 bases and the J gene end by 2 bases; junction bases not matched to a gene: 5. Germline CDR1 MNHEY, CDR2 SVGAGI. The CDR3 extends over 14 amino acids. CDR3 nucleotides: TGTGCCAGCAGCCAGACAGGGGGAACCTACGAGCAGTACTTC. Residues: CASSQTGGTYEQYF.

The table lists this clonotype with a few counts. The rearrangement joins TRBV6-6 to TRBJ1-1; 7 positions agree with TRBD1. This CDR3 spans 15 amino acids. Germline V gene data show CDR1 as MNHNY and CDR2 as SVGAGI (reference sequence). The V gene end was trimmed by 6 bases and the J gene end by 5 bases; junction bases not matched to a gene: 12. CDR3 sequence (DNA): TGTGCCAGCAGCCCGCCAGGGGGGGGAAGAACTGAAGCTTTCTTT. Translated: CASSPPGGGRTEAFF.

The V gene is TRBV5-4, the J gene TRBJ2-1; a weak D match, TRBD1 (6 bases). V lost 4 bases, J lost 0 bases, and 11 bases lay in between. Germline CDR1 is SGHNT and CDR2 is YYREEE (reference sequence). The CDR3 is 15 amino acids. The CDR3 DNA reads as TGTGCCAGCAGCAAAACAGGGTTCTCCTACAATGAGCAGTTCTTC. Its translation: CASSKTGFSYNEQFF.

V gene TRBV28 combines with J gene TRBJ1-2; D unresolved. The CDR3 spans 15 residues. Trimming shortened V by 4 bases and J by 4 bases, and 16 bases separated the two germline ends. The germline V gene encodes CDR1 MDHEN and CDR2 SYDVKM. CDR3 DNA: TGTGCCAGCAGTTCCCCCCGGGGAGCCACCTATGGCTACACCTTC. Protein: CASSSPRGATYGYTF.

This clonotype turned up a few times. This rearrangement joins TRBV3-1 to TRBJ2-3; D might be TRBD2 (6 bases). From germline, CDR1 is LGHDT and CDR2 YNNKEL (reference sequence). CDR3 length equals 12 residues. V shed 0 bases and J shed 14 bases, with 12 bases lying between them. The CDR3 DNA reads TGTGCCAGCAGCCAAGATGCGGGGTTAATGTATTTT. Protein: CASSQDAGLMYF.

The genes are TRBV7-9 and TRBJ2-3; D gene unclear. The CDR3 is made up of 14 amino acids. The V gene's germline CDR1 is SEHNR and CDR2 FQNEAQ (reference sequence). Trimming stripped 2 bases from V and 0 bases from J, with 6 bases between. The CDR3 protein is CASSLTLSTDTQYF. In nucleotides, the CDR3 is TGTGCCAGCAGCTTAACCCTAAGCACAGATACGCAGTATTTT. The full variable domain, rest sourced from reference TRBV7-9 and TRBJ2-3, is DTGVSQNPRHKITKRGQNVTFRCDPISEHNRLYWYRQTLGQGPEFLTYFQNEAQLEKSRLLSDRFSAERPKGSFSTLEIQRTEQGDSAMYLCASSLTLSTDTQYFGPGTRLTVL.